Listed here are 28 T cell receptor beta chains from one sample, sequenced in a study of blood T cells in healthy people across ages. For the second PCR, which ran for about 6 to 11 cycles, a sample-barcoded 5' primer and a J-beta primer mix were used. Each CDR3 protein is one row after TCRdb ran MiXCR on the 5' RACE reads. The data contain over 1,300,000 distinct CDR3 sequences, approximately 63% of them seen just once; the ten biggest clones take up 6.5% to 8.5%. The sample taken for sequencing was blood. These receptors were taken from a man younger than 35 in good health.

The chain couples TRBV5-5 to TRBJ1-2, with 7 nucleotides matching TRBD1. Germline CDR1 and CDR2: SGHKS and YYEKEE (reference sequence). The CDR3 loop spans 14 amino acids. V lost 0 bases, J lost 4 bases, and 3 bases stayed unmatched. The CDR3 DNA reads as TGTGCCAGCAGCTTGGGGTCAGGGGGCTATGGCTACACCTTC. It translates to CASSLGSGGYGYTF.

The genes are TRBV2 and TRBJ2-2; no clear D gene. Germline CDR1 is SNHLY and CDR2 is FYNNEI. This CDR3 contains 14 residues. Trimming cost V 10 bases and J 0 bases, with 12 bases left between them. Here the CDR3 reads CATKQTANTGELFF. The CDR3 region has the DNA TGTGCCACCAAGCAGACGGCGAACACCGGGGAGCTGTTTTTT.

This clonotype was seen a few times. This rearrangement joins TRBV27 to TRBJ2-7; perhaps TRBD2 as D (5 bases). Trimming left V 5 bases short and J 3 bases short, with 11 bases between. This CDR3 has 13 residues. Germline CDR1 MNHEY, CDR2 SMNVEV (reference sequence). CDR3 sequence: CASSNGLLYEQYF. CDR3 nucleotides: TGTGCCAGCAGTAACGGACTCCTCTACGAGCAGTACTTC.

The chain joins TRBV6-2 or TRBV6-3 to TRBJ1-4; no clear D. Trimming left V 7 bases short and J 8 bases short, with 17 bases between. The CDR3 totals 14 residues. Germline values: CDR1 MNHEY, CDR2 SVGEGT. DNA for the CDR3: TGTGCCAGCACCCGGTCCCGGGCAGAGGAAAAACTGTTTTTT. Translated: CASTRSRAEEKLFF.

The chain carries TRBV7-9 and TRBJ2-2; D not certain. From germline, CDR1 is SEHNR and CDR2 FQNEAQ (reference sequence). V lost 6 bases, J lost 0 bases, and 11 bases lay in between. The length of the CDR3 is 15 residues. The CDR3 DNA is TGTGCCAGCAGTAGTAGGATGGCGAACACCGGGGAGCTGTTTTTT. It codes for CASSSRMANTGELFF. Combining the CDR3 with reference TRBV7-9 and TRBJ2-2 gives the whole variable domain DTGVSQNPRHKITKRGQNVTFRCDPISEHNRLYWYRQTLGQGPEFLTYFQNEAQLEKSRLLSDRFSAERPKGSFSTLEIQRTEQGDSAMYLCASSSRMANTGELFFGEGSRLTVL.

The chain links TRBV4-1 to TRBJ2-2; 9 bases match TRBD2. V was pared by 4 bases and J by 6 bases, with 15 bases of the junction left unmatched. Per germline, CDR1 MGHRA and CDR2 YSYEKL. CDR3 size: 18 residues. The CDR3 reads CASSLSGGASGISGELFF. The CDR3 DNA sequence: TGCGCCAGCAGCCTCTCCGGTGGGGCTAGCGGGATATCCGGGGAGCTGTTTTTT.

V and J are TRBV7-9 and TRBJ2-1; maybe TRBD1 (6 bases). CDR1 and CDR2 from the germline V gene are SEHNR and FQNEAQ (reference sequence). The CDR3 runs to 12 residues. The V and J ends lost 6 bases and 5 bases respectively, with 8 bases between them. CDR3 sequence reads: CASSRQDNEQFF. The DNA of the CDR3 is TGTGCCAGCAGTCGACAGGACAATGAGCAGTTCTTC.

The chain employs TRBV27 and TRBJ1-1, with D perhaps TRBD1 (6 bases). Trimming stripped 3 bases from V and 5 bases from J, with 13 bases between. The CDR3 consists of 14 residues. Per the germline V gene, CDR1 is MNHEY and CDR2 is SMNVEV (reference sequence). CDR3 nucleotide sequence: TGTGCCAGCAGTTTCCTGGGGGGCCGGACTGAAGCTTTCTTT. Protein sequence: CASSFLGGRTEAFF.

This chain connects TRBV20-1 to TRBJ2-5; D may be TRBD2 (6 bases). The V gene's germline CDR1 is DFQATT and CDR2 SNEGSKA (reference sequence). CDR3 length: 13 amino acids. V was shortened by 7 bases and J by 5 bases, with 17 bases between the two germline ends. The CDR3 protein is CSVLAGRWETQYF. In DNA form, the CDR3 reads TGCAGTGTGCTGGCGGGACGGTGGGAGACCCAGTACTTC.

The chain carries TRBV7-2 and TRBJ2-7; 8 bases are shared with TRBD2. Germline CDR1 SGHTA, CDR2 FQGNSA. V was pared by 5 bases and J by 3 bases, with 15 bases of the junction left unmatched. This CDR3 has 17 residues. The CDR3 coding sequence is TGTGCCAGCAGCCCCCACCGGAGCGGGAGTTCGGACTACGAGCAGTACTTC. This codes for CASSPHRSGSSDYEQYF.

The CDR3 nucleotides read TGTGCCAGCAGTCCAACAGGGTGGCCTAATGAAAAACTGTTTTTT. Translating it yields CASSPTGWPNEKLFF. The V and J genes are TRBV27 and TRBJ1-4; D may be TRBD1 (6 bases). The germline V and J ends were trimmed by 5 bases and 3 bases, with 13 bases remaining between them. This CDR3 is built from 15 residues. The germline V gene has CDR1 MNHEY and CDR2 SMNVEV (reference sequence). Complete variable domain (other parts from reference TRBV27 and TRBJ1-4): EAQVTQNPRYLITVTGKKLTVTCSQNMNHEYMSWYRQDPGLGLRQIYYSMNVEVTDKGDVPEGYKVSRKEKRNFPLILESPSPNQTSLYFCASSPTGWPNEKLFFGSGTQLSVL.

The chain carries TRBV3-1 and TRBJ2-1; TRBD2 agrees at 7 bases. J lost 8 bases, V lost 0 bases, and 1 base had no gene match. The CDR3 runs 13 residues. In germline, CDR1 is LGHDT, CDR2 YNNKEL (reference sequence). The CDR3 is CASSQDREDEQFF. The CDR3 DNA sequence: TGTGCCAGCAGCCAAGATCGGGAGGATGAGCAGTTCTTC.

This clonotype came up a few times. The V call is TRBV20-1, the J call TRBJ2-7, with D possibly matching TRBD2 (5 bases). V lost 0 bases to trimming and J lost 6 bases, with 9 bases between them. CDR3 size: 12 residues. Per germline, CDR1 DFQATT and CDR2 SNEGSKA (reference sequence). CDR3 region: CSARDLEGEQYF. The CDR3 nucleotides are TGCAGTGCTAGAGACCTAGAGGGCGAGCAGTACTTC.

The genes are TRBV12-3 or TRBV12-4 and TRBJ1-5; the D gene is possibly TRBD1 (6 bases). There are 17 residues in the CDR3. V was clipped by 0 bases and J by 1 base, with 13 bases between them. The CDR3 is CASSLAKGGASNQPQHF. In DNA, the CDR3 is TGTGCCAGCAGTTTAGCGAAGGGGGGTGCCAGCAATCAGCCCCAGCATTTT.

The chain combines TRBV4-2 with TRBJ2-3; 14 nucleotides match TRBD2. CDR1 LGHNA and CDR2 YNFKEQ come from the germline V gene. V shed 3 bases and J 8 bases; nucleotides not matched to a gene: 7. The CDR3 runs 16 residues. CDR3 nucleotides: TGTGCCAGCAGCCAGGGACTAGCGGGGGAACCGATTACGCAGTATTTT. It specifies CASSQGLAGEPITQYF.

This clonotype was seen only a few times. This sequence joins TRBV15 and TRBJ2-5; D is undetermined. The J call is uncertain, as TRBJ2-7 better fits the DNA end. CDR1 and CDR2 from the germline V gene are LNHNV and YYDKDF (reference sequence). This CDR3 comprises 14 residues. CDR3 amino acids: CATSRGTEYYEQYF. The CDR3 bases are TGTGCCACCAGCAGAGGGACGGAATACTACGAGCAGTACTTC.

This clonotype came up a few times. This rearrangement joins TRBV4-1 to TRBJ2-5, with D perhaps matching TRBD1 or TRBD2 (5 bases each). V lost 1 base and J lost 5, with 11 bases in between. CDR1 MGHRA and CDR2 YSYEKL come from the germline V gene. This CDR3 is built from 14 residues. CDR3 amino acids: CASSQGEGLETQYF. The CDR3 coding sequence is TGCGCCAGCAGCCAAGGCGAGGGGTTGGAGACCCAGTACTTC.

The chain couples TRBV6-1 to TRBJ1-5, with no clear D. V was pared by 6 bases and J by 1 base, with 19 bases between. Per germline, CDR1 MNHNS and CDR2 SASEGT. This CDR3 has 17 amino acids. The CDR3 sequence is CASSRSPGTGSNQPQHF. CDR3 bases: TGTGCCAGCAGCCGATCACCCGGCACGGGCAGCAATCAGCCCCAGCATTTT.

The CDR3 DNA follows: TGTGCCAGTAGCCCAAATAGTGGCAGTAACCACCACGAGCAGTACTTC. Amino acids: CASSPNSGSNHHEQYF. This chain connects TRBV19 to TRBJ2-7; D unclear. Germline-derived CDR1 and CDR2 are LNHDA and SQIVND (reference sequence). The CDR3 runs to 16 residues. Between the trimmed V and J ends, which lost 6 bases and 5 bases, there was a span of 23 bases.

This chain connects TRBV6-2 or TRBV6-3 to TRBJ2-5; D may be TRBD2 (6 bases). The J call may be incorrect, as the DNA end agrees better with TRBJ2-1. The germline V gene encodes CDR1 MNHEY and CDR2 SVGEGT. The CDR3 is 13 amino acids. The CDR3 loop is CASSHSGQETQFF. The CDR3 coding sequence is TGTGCCAGCAGTCATAGCGGACAAGAGACCCAGTTCTTC.

The rearrangement joins TRBV6-5 to TRBJ2-7; D is possibly TRBD1 or TRBD2 (5 bases each). V gave up 2 bases and J gave up 1 base, with 15 bases separating them. The V gene's germline CDR1 is MNHEY and CDR2 SVGAGI. The length of the CDR3 is 16 residues. This CDR3 reads CASSYRSGGTSYEQYF. As DNA, the CDR3 is TGTGCCAGCAGTTACAGGTCTGGGGGTACTTCCTACGAGCAGTACTTC.

This clonotype was found a few times. One base away lies a much larger clone, so this may be a sequencing read error. The gene calls are TRBV5-1 and TRBJ2-6; a possible D gene is TRBD1 (6 bases). The V gene lost 1 base and the J gene lost 0 bases, with 14 bases spanning the gap. This CDR3 has 18 residues. Germline CDR1 is SGHRS and CDR2 is YFSETQ. The CDR3 sequence is CASSLSGQIASGANVLTF. CDR3 DNA: TGCGCCAGCAGCTTGTCGGGACAAATTGCCTCTGGGGCCAACGTCCTGACTTTC. The variable domain in full, completed from reference TRBV5-1 and TRBJ2-6, reads KAGVTQTPRYLIKTRGQQVTLSCSPISGHRSVSWYQQTPGQGLQFLFEYFSETQRNKGNFPGRFSGRQFSNSRSEMNVSTLELGDSALYLCASSLSGQIASGANVLTFGAGSRLTVL.

The table lists this clonotype with many counts. This chain connects TRBV7-9 to TRBJ2-7; D might be TRBD1 or TRBD2, each matching 5 bases. The ends were cut back, 3 bases at V and 2 bases at J, with 11 bases in the middle. The CDR3 contains 14 residues. Germline loops: CDR1 SEHNR, CDR2 FQNEAQ (reference sequence). Here the CDR3 DNA reads TGTGCCAGCAGCTTGGCAGGGAGCGCCTACGAGCAGTACTTC. Translated, it gives CASSLAGSAYEQYF.

The chain links TRBV28 to TRBJ2-3; 10 bases match TRBD2. The junction had 11 bases not matched to a gene; V was cut back by 6 bases and J by 5 bases. Germline lookup yields CDR1 MDHEN and CDR2 SYDVKM. The CDR3 covers 16 residues. For the CDR3, the DNA is TGTGCCAGCAGGCTCCGACCTAGCGGGGGCGGAGATACGCAGTATTTT. Translated: CASRLRPSGGGDTQYF.

This clonotype was detected only a few times. This sequence joins TRBV10-3 and TRBJ2-3; D not certain. V gave up 2 bases and J gave up 8 bases, with 5 bases separating them. The CDR3 runs to 11 residues. The V gene's germline CDR1 is ENHRY and CDR2 SYGVKD. The CDR3 sequence is CAISEAVTQYF. The CDR3 bases are TGTGCCATCAGTGAGGCTGTTACGCAGTATTTT.

The chain uses TRBV27 and TRBJ1-6; D might be TRBD1 (5 bases). This CDR3 has 14 amino acids. Per the germline V gene, CDR1 is MNHEY and CDR2 is SMNVEV (reference sequence). With 3 bases removed from V and 9 bases from J, the gap between germline ends came to 12 bases. CDR3 sequence (DNA): TGTGCCAGCAGTTTCAGGGCAGGGACTTCACCCCTCCACTTT. Protein: CASSFRAGTSPLHF.

Comments on this clonotype: The junction differs from germline at one of its ends, possibly a read error. V gene TRBV29-1 combines with J gene TRBJ2-1; TRBD2 aligns across 10 bases. The CDR3 spans 16 residues. Per germline, CDR1 SQVTM and CDR2 ANQGSEA. The CDR3 DNA is TGCAGCGTTGAAGTGCCTAGCGGGGGTTCCTGCAATGAGCAGTTCTTC. Amino acids: CSVEVPSGGSCNEQFF.

In nucleotides, the CDR3 is TGTGCCACCAGGGACAGGAACAATGAGCAGTTCTTC. Residues: CATRDRNNEQFF. J is TRBJ2-1 and V is TRBV24-1, with 7 bases matching TRBD1. The germline gives CDR1 KGHDR, CDR2 SFDVKD. J was trimmed by 5 bases and V by 7 bases; bases with no gene match: 1. The CDR3 length is 12 residues.